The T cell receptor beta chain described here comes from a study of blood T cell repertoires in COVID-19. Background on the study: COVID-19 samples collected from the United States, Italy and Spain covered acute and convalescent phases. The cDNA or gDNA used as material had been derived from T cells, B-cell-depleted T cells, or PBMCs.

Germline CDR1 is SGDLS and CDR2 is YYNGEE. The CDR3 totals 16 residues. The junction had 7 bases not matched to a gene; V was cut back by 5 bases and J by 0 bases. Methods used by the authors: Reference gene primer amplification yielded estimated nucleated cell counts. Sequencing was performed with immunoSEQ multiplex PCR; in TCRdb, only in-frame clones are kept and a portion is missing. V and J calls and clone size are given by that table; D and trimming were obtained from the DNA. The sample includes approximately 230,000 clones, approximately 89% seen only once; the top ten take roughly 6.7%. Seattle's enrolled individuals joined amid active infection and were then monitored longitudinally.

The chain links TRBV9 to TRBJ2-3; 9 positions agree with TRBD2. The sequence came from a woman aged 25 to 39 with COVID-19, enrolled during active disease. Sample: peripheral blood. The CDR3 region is CASRDVAGDSTDTQYF. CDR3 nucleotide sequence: TGTGCCAGCAGGGATGTAGCGGGGGACAGCACAGATACGCAGTATTTT.